Sequencing of this TCR beta chain was carried out in a study of blood T cell repertoires in COVID-19. The wider study: Donors in the United States, Italy and Spain gave samples during acute or convalescent COVID-19. PBMCs, B-cell-depleted T cells, or T cells provided the cDNA or gDNA that made up the material.

Germline V gene data show CDR1 as SEHNR and CDR2 as FQNEAQ (reference sequence). V lost 4 bases to trimming and J lost 2 bases, with 12 bases between them. The CDR3 covers 14 residues. Seattle patient enrollment occurred during active infection, with longitudinal follow-up thereafter. As processed by the authors: Estimates of nucleated cell counts were drawn from the amplification of reference gene primers. Sequencing used immunoSEQ multiplex PCR; TCRdb keeps in-frame clones, though not all of them. The V and J calls and clone size are taken from that table; D and trimming were inferred from the DNA. The repertoire includes around 47,000 clones, about four fifths of them detected once, and over 20% sits in the top ten.

The chain employs TRBV7-9 and TRBJ2-7; possibly TRBD2 for D (5 bases). The sample was peripheral blood. The receptor's source is a woman older than 75 with COVID-19, enrolled during active disease. CDR3 loop: CASSSGIQTYEQYF. DNA of the CDR3: TGTGCCAGCAGCTCCGGGATACAGACCTACGAGCAGTACTTC.